This T cell receptor (beta chain) was documented in a study of early T cells in non-severe SARS-CoV-2 infection. For the study at large: Sequencing targeted bulk RNA from unsorted whole blood, leaving chains unpaired.

With regard to this clonotype: Its antigen is not known.

The CDR3 consists of 13 residues. With 3 bases removed from V and 6 bases from J, the gap between germline ends came to 11 bases. Germline V gives CDR1 ENHRY, CDR2 SYGVKD. Individual cDNA molecules received unique molecular identifiers. TCRdb recomputed calls from the 5' RACE reads with MiXCR, one row per CDR3 protein. The sample has some 57,000 distinct CDR3 sequences; around 9% are singletons. Whole-study findings and limits: A preference for anti-spike CD8 responses marked VDJdb matching, which missed private and CD4 specificities.

The source of this sequence is an adult who was a healthcare worker with PCR-confirmed SARS-CoV-2 infection or an uninfected control (not recorded which). The sample consisted of whole blood. The rearrangement joins TRBV10-3 to TRBJ1-2; D gene ambiguous. The CDR3 loop is CAISDGPEHGYTF. DNA of the CDR3: TGTGCCATCAGTGACGGCCCGGAACATGGCTACACCTTC.